There are many counts of the clone carrying this T cell receptor beta chain. The record originates from a study of early T cells in non-severe SARS-CoV-2 infection. TCRdb independently ran MiXCR on the 5' RACE reads; one entry per CDR3 protein. The sample includes some 54,000 distinct CDR3 sequences, 8% to 13% of them seen just once. Source material: whole blood. This sequence was found in an adult who was a healthcare worker with PCR-confirmed SARS-CoV-2 infection or an uninfected control (not recorded which).

CDR3 sequence (DNA): TGTGCCATCAGTGTGGAGGGCCCCGGGGAGCTGTTTTTT. This sequence encodes CAISVEGPGELFF. This rearrangement joins TRBV10-3 to TRBJ2-2; tentative D call: TRBD2 (6 bases). Deletions cut 4 bases from V and 6 bases from J, with 9 bases between. Germline lookup yields CDR1 ENHRY and CDR2 SYGVKD. This CDR3 comprises 13 residues.